The text below deals with one TCR beta chain. Germline assignment: CDR1 DFQATT and CDR2 SNEGSKA (reference sequence). V shed 6 bases and J 9 bases; nucleotides not matched to a gene: 12. This CDR3 has 13 amino acids. TCRdb passed the PCR reads through MiXCR, listing each CDR3 protein once. The sample holds 97,000 or so distinct CDR3 sequences, roughly half seen once. The entry originates in a study of CDR3 diversity in severe acne. The sample taken for sequencing was blood. This receptor was taken from a male donor with acne. The V call is TRBV20-1, the J call TRBJ2-5; 8 nucleotides align to TRBD2. The CDR3 DNA follows: TGCAGTGCCCACTCCCCGGGGGGGTTGGCCCAGTACTTC. It specifies CSAHSPGGLAQYF.